The present T cell receptor beta chain was sequenced within a study of beta chain features in type 1 diabetes. Of the isolated RNA, all was reverse transcribed, and so the sequenced material was expressed TCRB transcripts. Clones were read by immunoSEQ multiplex PCR, and TCRdb kept only the in-frame ones, dropping some. The sample carries 900,000 or so clones, about 17% recorded once. The CDR3 is made up of 15 amino acids. V was cut by 2 bases and J by 4 bases, with 13 bases left in between. CDR1 ENHRY and CDR2 SYGVKD come from the germline V gene. A few counts support this clone. The antigen remains unidentified. Study results and limitations: Type 1 diabetes patients had VDJ junctions that carried fewer insertions and more deletions. Relative to healthy donors, patients appeared to have naive, central memory and Treg TCRB repertoires that were more similar.

Every donor provided one heparinised blood draw, which averaged around 110 mL. The chain links TRBV10-3 to TRBJ2-3, with D perhaps matching TRBD1 or TRBD2 (6 bases each). Sequencing was done on a sample of naive CD4+ T cells from blood. The clonotype comes from a woman under 30 in good health. The CDR3 region has the DNA TGTGCCATCAGTGAGCGGCAGGGGAGGTCAGATACGCAGTATTTT. Protein product: CAISERQGRSDTQYF.